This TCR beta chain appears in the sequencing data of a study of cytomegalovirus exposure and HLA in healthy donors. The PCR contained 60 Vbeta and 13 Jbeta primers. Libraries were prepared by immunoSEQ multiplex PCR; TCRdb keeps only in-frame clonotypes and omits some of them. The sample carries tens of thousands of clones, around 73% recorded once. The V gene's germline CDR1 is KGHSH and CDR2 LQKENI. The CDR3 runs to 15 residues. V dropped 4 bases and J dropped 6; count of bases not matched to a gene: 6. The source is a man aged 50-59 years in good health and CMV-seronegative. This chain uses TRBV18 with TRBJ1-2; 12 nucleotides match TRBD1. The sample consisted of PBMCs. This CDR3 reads CASSRGTGGADGYTF. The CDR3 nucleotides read TGTGCCAGCTCACGGGGGACAGGGGGCGCCGATGGCTACACCTTC.